The following is a TCR beta chain sequence with its context. This same CDR3 is encoded by further DNA sequences in the sample. The source of the sample is a study of shared clonotypes between healthy human individuals. CDR1 is LGHNA and CDR2 is YSLEER in the germline V gene. The CDR3 consists of 16 residues. V lost 1 base and J lost 4; bases outside the gene matches: 4. The material for each subset, its genomic DNA, was split evenly across several immunoSEQ plates. TCRdb's table, derived via immunoSEQ multiplex PCR, lists solely in-frame clones and lacks some. Counted here are some 2,000,000 clones, roughly 94% occurring once; the ten biggest clones make up under 0.15%.

V is TRBV4-3 and J is TRBJ2-1; 10 bases fit TRBD2. This TCR was recovered from a man aged 18 to 29 in good health. The material sequenced was naive CD4+ T cells sorted from blood. Subset in this sample: CD45RA+ positively selected. CDR3 loop: CASSQASGSSYNEQFF. DNA for the CDR3: TGCGCCAGCAGCCAAGCTAGCGGGAGTTCGTACAATGAGCAGTTCTTC.